Following are 2 T cell receptor beta chains from one sample sequenced in a study of cytomegalovirus exposure and HLA in healthy donors. The PCR employed 60 Vbeta primers together with 13 Jbeta primers. Only in-frame clones appear in the TCRdb table, and some are missing; sequencing was by immunoSEQ multiplex PCR. The sample holds 150,000 to 200,000 clones, roughly four fifths seen once. The sequenced material came from PBMCs. These receptors were obtained from a girl aged 10 to 17 in good health and CMV-seropositive.

The chain uses TRBV7-3 and TRBJ1-5; 10 nucleotides agree with TRBD1. The CDR3 runs 17 residues. Unmatched junction bases numbered 11, after V lost 5 bases and J lost 4 bases. Per the germline V gene, CDR1 is SGHTA and CDR2 is FQGTGA. The CDR3 region is CASSPGAGQGPNQPQHF. The CDR3 DNA reads TGTGCCAGCAGCCCTGGGGCGGGACAGGGGCCTAATCAGCCCCAGCATTTT.

The CDR3 spells CASSYRTSGGYEQYF. The CDR3 DNA reads TGTGCCAGCAGTTACAGGACTAGCGGGGGCTACGAGCAGTACTTC. This chain connects TRBV6-5 to TRBJ2-5, with 13 nucleotides matching TRBD2. Near its end, the DNA agrees better with TRBJ2-7, so the J call may be wrong. CDR3 length: 15 residues. Germline-derived CDR1 and CDR2 are MNHEY and SVGAGI.